These T cell receptor beta chains were read from a single sample in a study of blood T cell repertoires in COVID-19. Assay used: immunoSEQ multiplex PCR; TCRdb lists only in-frame clones, some missing. Among some 65,000 clones listed, over 75% were seen once. The sequencing sample was made of peripheral blood. The receptor source for this set is an elderly man with acute or convalescent COVID-19. The CDR3 runs from the conserved cysteine through the conserved F or W. D genes are given only for firm matches. Size is stated for part of the rows, as once, few or many counts, or as a class when the clone is expanded.

TRBJ1-2 TRBV18 - - TGTGCCAGCTCAACAGCGGGTGTTGGCTACACCTTC CASSTAGVGYTF
TRBJ2-1 TRBV10-3 TRBD2 - TGTGCCCATTCGGGGAGGGAGGCCTACAATGAGCAGTTCTTC CAHSGREAYNEQFF
TRBJ1-1 TRBV4-3 TRBD1 - TGCGCCAGCAGCCGGGGACAGGGATTGAACACTGAAGCTTTCTTT CASSRGQGLNTEAFF
TRBJ1-3 TRBV7-9 - - TGTGCCAGCAGCTCCGGTTTTTGGGAGTTGCGTTATTTT CASSSGFWELRYF
TRBJ1-2 TRBV7-2 - - TGTGCCAGCAGCCGGGGTCGGAGCTACACCTTC CASSRGRSYTF
TRBJ1-5 TRBV20-1 TRBD1 - TGCAGTGCTAGTCGACAGGGCGGGAGCAATCAGCCCCAGCATTTT CSASRQGGSNQPQHF
TRBJ2-3 TRBV5-1 TRBD2 few TGCGCCAGCAGCCCCGGGACTAGCGCCACAGATACGCAGTATTTT CASSPGTSATDTQYF
TRBJ1-2 TRBV5-8 - - TGTGCCAGCAGCCCGAATCACCCCCGGGAGGGCGGTGGCTACACCTTC CASSPNHPREGGGYTF
TRBJ1-2 TRBV19 - - TGTGCCAGTACCGCGGGGCCTAACTATGGCTACACCTTC CASTAGPNYGYTF
TRBJ2-5 TRBV2 - - TGTGCCAGCATTAGCGGTGGAGAGACCCAGTACTTC CASISGGETQYF
TRBJ2-6 TRBV3-1/TRBV3-2 - - TGTGCCAGCAGTCGGACTGACTCTGGGGCCAACGTCCTGACTTTC CASSRTDSGANVLTF
TRBJ2-7 TRBV12-5 TRBD1 - TGTGCTAGTGGTTTGAGGGTGTGGACAGGCGCTACCACATTCGACTACGAGCAGTACTTC CASGLRVWTGATTFDYEQYF
TRBJ2-3 TRBV11-3 - - TGTGCCAGCAGCTTAGAGGGCCTGTCTGGGGATACGCAGTATTTT CASSLEGLSGDTQYF
TRBJ2-7 TRBV7-9 TRBD1 once TGTGCCAGCAGCCCGCAACAGGGGGACGAGCAGTACTTC CASSPQQGDEQYF
TRBJ2-2 TRBV2 TRBD1 - TGTGCCAGCAGGGGAACAGGGGGCGTTGGGACCGGGGAGCTGTTTTTT CASRGTGGVGTGELFF
TRBJ2-5 TRBV30 TRBD2 - TGTGCCTGGGGGACTAGCGGGAGGGCCTATGAGACCCAGTACTTC CAWGTSGRAYETQYF
TRBJ1-4 TRBV15 - - TGTGCCACCAGCGGACGGACAGCTGGTACTAATGAAAAACTGTTTTTT CATSGRTAGTNEKLFF
TRBJ1-2 TRBV10-2 TRBD1 once TGCGCCAGCTGGGACAGGGGGGGCGGCTACACCTTC CASWDRGGGYTF
TRBJ2-7 TRBV5-1 TRBD2 - TGCGCCAGCAGCTCCAGCGGGACTGTCTACGAGCAGTACTTC CASSSSGTVYEQYF
TRBJ2-5 TRBV5-6 - - TGTGCCAGCAGACAAACCGGAGGGAGCGAGACCCAGTACTTC CASRQTGGSETQYF
TRBJ2-6 TRBV24-1 TRBD1 - TGTGCCACCAGTGAGGGACAGGGGGCTGGTGGGGCCAACGTCCTGACTTTC CATSEGQGAGGANVLTF
TRBJ2-1 TRBV20-1 TRBD2 few TGCAGTGCTAGTTTTAGAAGCGGGAGGGCCGTAAATGAGCAGTTCTTC CSASFRSGRAVNEQFF
TRBJ1-2 TRBV29-1 TRBD1 - TGCAGCGTTGGGAAGATCGGACAGGGGTTCTATGGCTACACCTTC CSVGKIGQGFYGYTF